This T cell receptor beta chain stems from a study of long-term antiretroviral therapy in people with HIV. Study summary: The earliest samples came about a decade before the 2015 immediate-ART recommendation.

A v3.0 immunoSEQ assay was performed at survey level. Sequencing used immunoSEQ multiplex PCR; TCRdb keeps in-frame clones, though not all of them. Of 30,000 to 40,000 clones listed, around 82% are singletons. Among participants with HIV, every one received treatment in the United States. Study results and limitations: Controls showed broader CDR3 length ranges than did the HIV repertoires.

Comment on this clone: Its antigen is not known.

This CDR3 has 12 amino acids. Deletions cut 5 bases from V and 8 bases from J, with 12 bases between. Germline V gene data show CDR1 as MDHEN and CDR2 as SYDVKM. Source: unsorted PBMCs, taken 0.4 years before starting antiretroviral therapy. The source is a man in his late teens or twenties with HIV. The V and J genes are TRBV28 and TRBJ1-2; TRBD1 is a possible D gene (6 bases). The CDR3 spells CASSGGGAGYTF. DNA of the CDR3: TGTGCCAGCAGTGGCGGGGGGGCGGGCTACACCTTC.